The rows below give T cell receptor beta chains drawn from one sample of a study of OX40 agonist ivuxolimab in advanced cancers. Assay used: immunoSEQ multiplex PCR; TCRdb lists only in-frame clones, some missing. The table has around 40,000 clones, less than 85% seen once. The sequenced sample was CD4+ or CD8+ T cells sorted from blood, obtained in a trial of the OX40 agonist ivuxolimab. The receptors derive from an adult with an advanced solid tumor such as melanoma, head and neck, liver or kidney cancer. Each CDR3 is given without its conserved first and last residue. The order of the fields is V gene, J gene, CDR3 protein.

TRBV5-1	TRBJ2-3	ASSAGTFTDTQY
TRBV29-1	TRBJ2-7	SAKPSSYEQY
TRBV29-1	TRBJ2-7	SVGGTGWEQY
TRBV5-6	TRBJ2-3	ASSLPDRGLPDTDTQY
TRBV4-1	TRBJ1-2	ASSQDVGGNYGYT
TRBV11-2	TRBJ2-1	ASSLRQGSYNEQF
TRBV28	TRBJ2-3	ASSIDRVADTQY
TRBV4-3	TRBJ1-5	ASSQDRGAHQPQH
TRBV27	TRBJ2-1	ASSRLAGGPSDYNEQF
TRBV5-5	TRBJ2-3	ASSLAYPGQRGLMDTQY
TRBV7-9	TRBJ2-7	ASMGGSYEQY
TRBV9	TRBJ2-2	ASSAGAPSAGELF
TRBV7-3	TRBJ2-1	ASSLIGPYNEQF
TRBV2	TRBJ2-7	ASYRLLQY
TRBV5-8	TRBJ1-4	ASSTGDSNEKLF
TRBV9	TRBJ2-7	ASSYGTGGLRREQY
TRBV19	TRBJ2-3	ASSNGDTQY
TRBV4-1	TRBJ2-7	ASSQERSGTIYEQY
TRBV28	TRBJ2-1	ASSFDGRTNNEQF
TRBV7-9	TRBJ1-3	ASSPPMIINTIY
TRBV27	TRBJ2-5	ASSLNPQGPQETQY
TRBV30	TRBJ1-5	AWRDRTGYSNQPQH
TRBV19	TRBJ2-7	ASSMGVAGGPLDEQY
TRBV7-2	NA	ASSLVTVEAGYEQY
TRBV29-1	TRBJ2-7	SVDLGVYEQY
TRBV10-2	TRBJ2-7	ASSESNVAGGSSEQY
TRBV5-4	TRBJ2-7	ASSFVRGYEQY
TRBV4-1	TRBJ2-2	ASSLIAGDDGELF
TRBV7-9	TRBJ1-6	ASSPQGDNSPLH
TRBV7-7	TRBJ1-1	ASSLSRNTEAF
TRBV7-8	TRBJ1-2	ASSYEVNPLYGYT
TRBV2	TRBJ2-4	ASNGRAAKNIQY
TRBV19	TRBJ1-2	ASMTDRDGYT
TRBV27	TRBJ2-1	ASSPFPGSSTYNEQF
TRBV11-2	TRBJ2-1	ASSYEPGQGYNEQF
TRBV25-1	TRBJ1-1	ASGWTRTLF
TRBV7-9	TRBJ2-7	ASSHPGTSPGEQY
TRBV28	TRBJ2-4	ASAPEGAAKNIQY
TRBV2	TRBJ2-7	ATTEGTSYEQY
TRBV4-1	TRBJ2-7	ASSQGTGLYEQY
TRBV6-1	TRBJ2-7	ASSVGTGPSYEQY
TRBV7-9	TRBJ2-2	ASSDGTSGTTGELF
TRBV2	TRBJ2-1	ASRGVWKGLAGGYEQF
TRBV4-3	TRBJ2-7	ASSHGQGNYEQY
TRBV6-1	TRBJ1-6	ASSSSEGYSPLH
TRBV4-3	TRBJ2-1	ASSQGEGYNEQF
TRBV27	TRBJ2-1	ASSFGTAYNEQF
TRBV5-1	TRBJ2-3	ASSLVDSYTDTQY
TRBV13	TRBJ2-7	ASSFRGRGEQY
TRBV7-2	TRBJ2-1	ASSTLAAFYNEQF
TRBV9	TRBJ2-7	ASSAGSGAGYYEQY
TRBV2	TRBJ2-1	ASSWDPLNEQF
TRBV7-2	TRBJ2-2	ASSLLPSGSTGELF
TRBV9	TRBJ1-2	ASSPGTEVNYGYT
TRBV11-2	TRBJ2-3	ASSLAQRAYHTDTQY